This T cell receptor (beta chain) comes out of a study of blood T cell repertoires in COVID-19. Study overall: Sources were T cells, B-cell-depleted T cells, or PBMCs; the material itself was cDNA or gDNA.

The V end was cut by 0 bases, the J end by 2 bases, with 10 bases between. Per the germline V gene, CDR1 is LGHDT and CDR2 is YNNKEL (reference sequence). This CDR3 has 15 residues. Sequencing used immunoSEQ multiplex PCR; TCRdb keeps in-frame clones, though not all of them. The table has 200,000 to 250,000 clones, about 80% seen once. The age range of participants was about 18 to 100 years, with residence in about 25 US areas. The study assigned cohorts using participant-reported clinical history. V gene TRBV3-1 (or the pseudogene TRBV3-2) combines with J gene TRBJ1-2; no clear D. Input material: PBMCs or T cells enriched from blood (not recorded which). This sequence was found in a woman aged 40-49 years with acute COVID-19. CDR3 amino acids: CASSQEASLNYGYTF. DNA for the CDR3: TGTGCCAGCAGCCAAGAGGCCTCGTTGAACTATGGCTACACCTTC.